These T cell receptor beta chains were read from a single sample in a study of graft-versus-host responses after intestinal transplantation. Their antigens are not known. This table comes from immunoSEQ multiplex PCR, and its TCRdb copy is limited to in-frame clones, with some not included. The sample lists more than 65,000 clones, over 70% occurring once. Sequenced material: unstimulated CD4+ T cells sorted from spleen or lymph node cells, taken before transplant. The source of these receptors is a human donor who was the organ donor for an intestinal transplant. CDR3s include the opening cysteine and the closing phenylalanine or tryptophan. A D gene is named only where the DNA matches it firmly. Not all rows give a size; the values are once, few, many and, for expanded clones, a class.

v_gene: TRBV5-1; d_gene: TRBD1; j_gene: TRBJ2-1; abundance: -; CDR3aa: CASSFLGQGSDEQFF; CDR3nt: TGCGCCAGCAGCTTCCTCGGACAGGGGAGCGATGAGCAGTTCTTC
v_gene: TRBV19; d_gene: TRBD1; j_gene: TRBJ1-6; abundance: -; CDR3aa: CASSIGTGVSPLHF; CDR3nt: TGTGCCAGTAGTATCGGGACAGGGGTTTCACCCCTCCACTTT
v_gene: TRBV6-5; d_gene: TRBD1; j_gene: TRBJ1-3; abundance: -; CDR3aa: CASSYDRGNSGNTIYF; CDR3nt: TGTGCCAGCAGTTACGACAGGGGAAACTCTGGAAACACCATATATTTT
v_gene: TRBV5-8; d_gene: -; j_gene: TRBJ1-6; abundance: few; CDR3aa: CASSLAGSSYNSPLHF; CDR3nt: TGTGCCAGCAGCTTGGCCGGGAGCTCCTATAATTCACCCCTCCACTTT
v_gene: TRBV5-4; d_gene: TRBD1; j_gene: TRBJ1-1; abundance: once; CDR3aa: CASSLGQGVEAFF; CDR3nt: TGTGCCAGCAGCTTGGGGCAGGGGGTTGAAGCTTTCTTT
v_gene: TRBV9; d_gene: -; j_gene: TRBJ2-2; abundance: -; CDR3aa: CASSVVGGVNTGELFF; CDR3nt: TGTGCCAGCAGCGTAGTAGGGGGGGTGAACACCGGGGAGCTGTTTTTT
v_gene: TRBV6-4; d_gene: TRBD1; j_gene: TRBJ1-4; abundance: -; CDR3aa: CASSDSDRQGAWEKLFF; CDR3nt: TGTGCCAGCAGTGATTCCGATCGACAGGGGGCATGGGAAAAACTGTTTTTT
v_gene: TRBV6-1; d_gene: TRBD1; j_gene: TRBJ1-5; abundance: -; CDR3aa: CASSERQGRRQPQHF; CDR3nt: TGTGCCAGCAGTGAACGACAGGGACGAAGGCAGCCCCAGCATTTT
v_gene: TRBV10-3; d_gene: -; j_gene: TRBJ2-1; abundance: -; CDR3aa: CAISEPPGVNEQFF; CDR3nt: TGTGCCATCAGTGAACCCCCAGGGGTCAATGAGCAGTTCTTC
v_gene: TRBV5-6; d_gene: -; j_gene: TRBJ2-4; abundance: -; CDR3aa: CASSLIGAGRANIQYF; CDR3nt: TGTGCCAGCAGCTTGATAGGTGCCGGGCGGGCAAACATTCAGTACTTC
v_gene: TRBV27; d_gene: TRBD1; j_gene: TRBJ1-6; abundance: once; CDR3aa: CASTILNRGTPLHF; CDR3nt: TGTGCCAGCACCATACTTAACAGGGGAACACCCCTCCACTTT
v_gene: TRBV7-2; d_gene: -; j_gene: TRBJ2-5; abundance: few; CDR3aa: CASSYSGRQETQYF; CDR3nt: TGTGCCAGCAGCTATAGCGGAAGGCAAGAGACCCAGTACTTC
v_gene: TRBV5-6; d_gene: TRBD2; j_gene: TRBJ2-3; abundance: -; CDR3aa: CASSGPPSGGPPDTQYF; CDR3nt: TGTGCCAGCAGCGGACCACCTAGCGGGGGGCCTCCCGATACGCAGTATTTT
v_gene: TRBV5-5; d_gene: TRBD2; j_gene: TRBJ2-2; abundance: -; CDR3aa: CASRLRSGGGGVNTGELFF; CDR3nt: TGTGCCAGCAGATTAAGGTCCGGCGGGGGGGGCGTTAACACCGGGGAGCTGTTTTTT
v_gene: TRBV28; d_gene: -; j_gene: TRBJ1-5; abundance: -; CDR3aa: CASSPIWQPQHF; CDR3nt: TGTGCCAGCAGTCCTATCTGGCAGCCCCAGCATTTT
v_gene: TRBV2; d_gene: -; j_gene: TRBJ1-2; abundance: once; CDR3aa: CASLGGVYGYTF; CDR3nt: TGTGCCAGCCTCGGAGGTGTCTATGGCTACACCTTC
v_gene: TRBV28; d_gene: TRBD2; j_gene: TRBJ2-3; abundance: -; CDR3aa: CASSLSRGGFTDTQYF; CDR3nt: TGTGCCAGCAGTTTATCTCGCGGGGGGTTCACAGATACGCAGTATTTT
v_gene: TRBV9; d_gene: TRBD1; j_gene: TRBJ1-3; abundance: once; CDR3aa: CASSSRQGGGNTIYF; CDR3nt: TGTGCCAGCAGCTCTCGACAGGGCGGTGGAAACACCATATATTTT
v_gene: TRBV11-2; d_gene: TRBD1; j_gene: TRBJ2-5; abundance: -; CDR3aa: CASSTPTGGLETQYF; CDR3nt: TGTGCCAGCAGCACCCCGACAGGGGGCCTAGAGACCCAGTACTTC
v_gene: TRBV11-2; d_gene: -; j_gene: TRBJ1-1; abundance: -; CDR3aa: CASSLQGGTEAFF; CDR3nt: TGTGCCAGCAGCTTACAGGGCGGCACTGAAGCTTTCTTT
v_gene: TRBV6-6; d_gene: TRBD2; j_gene: TRBJ2-1; abundance: -; CDR3aa: CATGTSGANNEQFF; CDR3nt: TGTGCCACCGGGACTAGCGGGGCGAACAATGAGCAGTTCTTC
v_gene: TRBV2; d_gene: -; j_gene: TRBJ1-1; abundance: -; CDR3aa: CASSEGVGQGAFF; CDR3nt: TGTGCCAGCAGTGAAGGAGTAGGGCAGGGGGCTTTCTTT
v_gene: TRBV10-3; d_gene: TRBD1; j_gene: TRBJ1-1; abundance: once; CDR3aa: CAISDRATEAFF; CDR3nt: TGTGCCATCAGCGACAGGGCCACTGAAGCTTTCTTT
v_gene: TRBV6-5; d_gene: TRBD1; j_gene: TRBJ1-5; abundance: -; CDR3aa: CASSSGQGRNQPQHF; CDR3nt: TGTGCCAGCAGTTCCGGACAGGGCCGCAATCAGCCCCAGCATTTT
v_gene: TRBV2; d_gene: TRBD2; j_gene: TRBJ2-5; abundance: -; CDR3aa: CASRSRTSGRNSQETQYF; CDR3nt: TGTGCCAGCAGGTCCCGAACTAGCGGGAGAAACTCCCAAGAGACCCAGTACTTC
v_gene: TRBV5-4; d_gene: TRBD1; j_gene: TRBJ1-2; abundance: -; CDR3aa: CASSLIVQGANGYTF; CDR3nt: TGTGCCAGCAGCTTGATTGTGCAGGGGGCGAATGGCTACACCTTC
v_gene: TRBV9; d_gene: -; j_gene: TRBJ2-3; abundance: -; CDR3aa: CASSVGGVTDTQYF; CDR3nt: TGTGCCAGCAGCGTAGGGGGGGTCACAGATACGCAGTATTTT
v_gene: TRBV6-5; d_gene: -; j_gene: TRBJ2-2; abundance: once; CDR3aa: CASSYSPGSGELFF; CDR3nt: TGTGCCAGCAGTTACTCACCGGGTTCCGGGGAGCTGTTTTTT
v_gene: TRBV5-6; d_gene: -; j_gene: TRBJ1-4; abundance: -; CDR3aa: CASSLYGETHTNEKLFF; CDR3nt: TGTGCCAGCAGCTTGTACGGGGAGACTCACACTAATGAAAAACTGTTTTTT
v_gene: TRBV7-2; d_gene: TRBD1; j_gene: TRBJ1-3; abundance: -; CDR3aa: CASSEQGLGSGNTIYF; CDR3nt: TGTGCCAGCAGCGAACAGGGGCTGGGCTCTGGAAACACCATATATTTT
v_gene: TRBV6-1; d_gene: TRBD1; j_gene: TRBJ1-1; abundance: -; CDR3aa: CASSATGGRTEAFF; CDR3nt: TGTGCCAGCAGTGCTACAGGGGGGAGGACTGAAGCTTTCTTT
v_gene: TRBV19; d_gene: TRBD1; j_gene: TRBJ1-5; abundance: -; CDR3aa: CASSIVTGGLSNQPQHF; CDR3nt: TGTGCCAGTAGTATCGTAACAGGGGGTCTAAGCAATCAGCCCCAGCATTTT
v_gene: TRBV29-1; d_gene: -; j_gene: TRBJ1-4; abundance: -; CDR3aa: CSVEGLGGEKLFF; CDR3nt: TGCAGCGTTGAAGGTCTCGGAGGTGAAAAACTGTTTTTT
v_gene: TRBV4-1; d_gene: TRBD2; j_gene: TRBJ2-1; abundance: -; CDR3aa: CASSLNYVPGGWRRNEQFF; CDR3nt: TGCGCCAGCAGCCTAAACTATGTTCCCGGGGGGTGGAGGAGGAATGAGCAGTTCTTC
v_gene: TRBV27; d_gene: -; j_gene: TRBJ1-3; abundance: -; CDR3aa: CASSKGFTGLPGNTIYF; CDR3nt: TGTGCCAGCAGCAAAGGATTCACAGGGCTACCTGGAAACACCATATATTTT
v_gene: TRBV19; d_gene: -; j_gene: TRBJ1-6; abundance: -; CDR3aa: CASSILRTEWDSPLHF; CDR3nt: TGTGCCAGTAGTATTCTACGAACAGAATGGGATTCACCCCTCCACTTT
v_gene: TRBV5-1; d_gene: TRBD2; j_gene: TRBJ2-2; abundance: -; CDR3aa: CASSGTREASTGELFF; CDR3nt: TGCGCCAGCAGCGGAACCCGGGAGGCTTCCACCGGGGAGCTGTTTTTT
v_gene: TRBV6-1; d_gene: -; j_gene: TRBJ2-1; abundance: -; CDR3aa: CASNLDWQFF; CDR3nt: TGTGCCAGCAACCTAGACTGGCAGTTCTTC
v_gene: TRBV27; d_gene: -; j_gene: TRBJ2-1; abundance: -; CDR3aa: CASGSSAGFYNEQFF; CDR3nt: TGTGCCAGCGGGTCTAGCGCAGGATTCTACAATGAGCAGTTCTTC
v_gene: TRBV5-1; d_gene: TRBD1; j_gene: TRBJ1-2; abundance: -; CDR3aa: CASSSDRGAYYGYTF; CDR3nt: TGCGCCAGCAGCTCCGACAGGGGTGCCTACTATGGCTACACCTTC
v_gene: TRBV28; d_gene: -; j_gene: TRBJ1-2; abundance: -; CDR3aa: CASSDLRQGYTF; CDR3nt: TGTGCCAGCAGTGACCTCAGGCAAGGCTACACCTTC